Listed below are T cell receptor beta chains from one sample, sequenced in a study of T-cell memory formation after mild COVID-19. A single record per CDR3 protein comes from TCRdb applying MiXCR to the 5' RACE reads. The repertoire holds 40,000 to 60,000 distinct CDR3 sequences, with 9.3% as singletons. The source material was PBMCs or a T cell subset sorted from them (not recorded which). Receptor source: an adult woman who had mild COVID-19 (a few samples of this study predate the infection). Cell type and time point are not known. Both conserved end residues are part of each CDR3. A D gene is named only where the DNA matches it firmly. Clone size is stated in some rows and not others, as once, few, many or a class when expanded.

d_call j_call v_call clone_size cdr3_aa cdr3_nt
. TRBJ1-1 TRBV24-1 many CATSKDSLNTEAFF TGTGCCACCAGCAAGGACAGCCTGAACACTGAAGCTTTCTTT
. TRBJ2-3 TRBV5-1 medium-sized CASSAGPGADTQYF TGCGCCAGCAGCGCCGGGCCCGGGGCAGATACGCAGTATTTT
. TRBJ1-1 TRBV20-1 few CSASRQLTEAFF TGCAGTGCTAGTCGACAGCTCACTGAAGCTTTCTTT
TRBD2 TRBJ2-5 TRBV4-3 many CASSQGLAGETQYF TGCGCCAGCAGCCAAGGACTAGCGGGAGAGACCCAGTACTTC
TRBD1 TRBJ2-6 TRBV7-6 few CASSPKGQGESGANVLTF TGTGCCAGCAGCCCGAAGGGACAGGGGGAATCTGGGGCCAACGTCCTGACTTTC
. TRBJ2-2 TRBV18 few CASSPRLNPRELFF TGTGCCAGCTCACCGCGACTGAACCCCAGGGAGCTGTTTTTT
. TRBJ2-7 TRBV20-1 few CSAEDLSNSYEQYF TGCAGTGCTGAGGACCTATCTAATTCCTACGAGCAGTACTTC
. TRBJ1-2 TRBV4-1 once CASSQQGGYGYTF TGCGCCAGCAGCCAACAAGGGGGCTATGGCTACACCTTC
. TRBJ1-4 TRBV15 many CATSGGGQSEKLFF TGTGCCACGTCGGGAGGGGGGCAGAGTGAAAAACTGTTTTTT
. TRBJ1-5 TRBV20-1 few CSASSGARGNQPQHF TGCAGTGCTAGTTCGGGAGCTAGGGGCAATCAGCCCCAGCATTTT
. TRBJ2-7 TRBV18 many CASSLEAGSSYEQYF TGTGCCAGCTCACTGGAAGCAGGGTCCTCCTACGAGCAGTACTTC
TRBD2 TRBJ2-7 TRBV5-1 many CASSLGVAGDEQYF TGCGCCAGCAGCTTGGGTGTAGCGGGGGACGAGCAGTACTTC
. TRBJ2-7 TRBV7-9 many CASSPYARSREEQYF TGTGCCAGCAGCCCTTATGCCAGGAGTCGTGAAGAGCAGTACTTC
. TRBJ2-1 TRBV20-1 few CSATPSRRIYNEQFF TGCAGTGCTACCCCCTCGCGGAGGATATACAATGAGCAGTTCTTC
TRBD1 TRBJ1-2 TRBV25-1 . CASSERRPRTGSSGYTF TGTGCCAGCAGTGAACGACGACCTCGGACAGGGTCGAGTGGCTACACCTTC
. TRBJ2-7 TRBV30 . CAWGLSRGYEQYF TGTGCCTGGGGACTGTCCAGGGGCTACGAGCAGTACTTC
. TRBJ2-2 TRBV7-9 many CASRFDGDTGELFF TGTGCCAGCAGGTTTGACGGGGACACCGGGGAGCTGTTTTTT
. TRBJ1-4 TRBV10-3 few CAISREREKLFF TGTGCCATCAGCAGGGAGCGAGAAAAACTGTTTTTT
. TRBJ1-1 TRBV15 many CATSSDRENTEAFF TGTGCCACCAGCAGCGACAGAGAGAACACTGAAGCTTTCTTT
. TRBJ1-1 TRBV12-3/TRBV12-4 few CASSTSGLNTEAFF TGTGCCAGCAGTACCTCCGGACTGAACACTGAAGCTTTCTTT
. TRBJ2-5 TRBV20-1 many CSASGGRETQYF TGCAGTGCTAGCGGGGGCCGAGAGACCCAGTACTTC
. TRBJ2-1 TRBV6-6 few CASSSRGEQFF TGTGCCAGCAGTTCGAGAGGGGAGCAGTTCTTC